This TCR beta chain was identified in a study of cytomegalovirus exposure and HLA in healthy donors (dated by TCRdb to 2015 to 2018). About the study as a whole: According to an earlier analysis of a few hundred of the donors, about 190 million T cells yielded 117 million unique TCR beta sequences and 250 to 350 Gb of sequence data. Typing coverage differed by locus: A, B, C, DRB1 and DQB1 were typed in roughly 620-640 donors, DQA1 in about 510, DPA1 in around 610, and DPB1 in just under 490. The genetic ancestry cluster associated with self-reported Caucasian donors included 65% to 90% of the roughly 400 genotyped donors. An earlier analysis of roughly 600 of the donors used high-throughput TCR beta sequencing to judge whether each TCR beta V gene segment behaved as functional or pseudogenic. A later genetic analysis took genome-wide SNP genotypes for about three fifths of the roughly 670 donors and used that subset as a discovery cohort. Alongside the repertoire data, information on donor age, sex, ethnicity and CMV serostatus was compiled. Among several hundred genotyped donors of the cohort, an average of around 240,000 unique TCR beta nucleotide sequences was sequenced per donor, of which roughly 17% were non-productive. A later analysis re-analyzed previously published TCR beta repertoires from approximately 700 donors and added high-resolution HLA genotyping to study TCR occurrence patterns. To predict cytomegalovirus infection status, the study brought together high-throughput TCR immunosequencing, statistical association of individual TCRs with disease status, and machine learning. An early release that covered fewer than 750 HLA-typed donors contained around 330 gigabases of sequencing data and around 80 million unique TCR sequences. The aim of the study was to test whether cataloging public T cell receptors could identify signatures of past pathogen exposure. Besides the first cohort of approximately 710 subjects, a separate validation cohort made up of roughly 130 different subjects was used. Roughly 5 DR-DQ haplotypes were treated as single units for association and clustering because of strong linkage in the cohort. The study used immunosequencing to profile the T cell repertoires of 666 subjects and linked those repertoires to cytomegalovirus serostatus. HLA typing included class I and class II loci at four-digit resolution. In the later analysis, no new phenotypic data were used to find candidate immune exposures; instead, reliance was placed on TCR beta sequences and their occurrence across donors. All discovery cohort repertoires had been generated using a single sequencing platform.

Note on this clone: Its antigen is unknown. No much larger clonotype is one base removed from it; base qualities were not supplied.

Library preparation was by the immunoSEQ multiplex PCR assay. A mixture of 60 forward primers for TCR Vbeta segments and 13 reverse primers for TCR Jbeta segments was used in the multiplex PCR. A multiplex PCR assay on genomic DNA amplified the CDR3 region of rearranged TCR beta genes. On the Illumina HiSeq System, the amplified TCR beta libraries were sequenced as 87-base-pair reads. As for the original processing: A later analysis tallied 70 million to 100 million unique TCR beta chains across the 650 to 750 repertoires, and approximately 11 million of those chains were shared by two or more donors. To remove PCR and sequencing errors, raw reads were error-corrected and collapsed into unique sequences using a nearest-neighbor algorithm that merged closely related sequences. CDR3 sequences were aligned to IMGT reference sequences to assign V, D and J gene segments. For a sequence to be retained, a match of at least six nucleotides was required to both a V gene segment and a J gene segment. A rearrangement was called productive if the CDR3 had no stop codons and remained in frame with V and J, and every other rearrangement was called non-productive. Following IMGT convention, CDR3 was defined as the stretch from the second conserved V-encoded cysteine up to the conserved J-encoded phenylalanine. In an earlier analysis of more than 550 of the donors, sequences lacking an unambiguous match to a single V gene segment were excluded. An earlier analysis of almost 600 of the donors classified V segments as functional when productive rearrangements were above 56.7% and as segregating when the standard deviation between donors was above 5%. To diagnose cytomegalovirus status from the catalog of TCR beta chain sequences, a statistical classification framework was built. A later analysis assigned V and J genes by comparing TCR nucleotide sequences with IMGT/GENE-DB human TR gene sequences. The TCRdist pipeline was used in a later analysis to assign CDR3 sequences and most-parsimonious VDJ recombination scenarios. In a later analysis, every TCR beta chain was defined by the combination of its CDR3 amino acid sequence and its V-gene family, and reads without a unique V-gene family were dropped. As a way to deal with suspected cross-contamination and a sequencing artifact, a later analysis dropped over 550 nucleotide sequences that were highly shared and had low generation probability. In a later analysis, a clonal expansion index was calculated for each public chain from normalized within-repertoire ranks of inferred template counts. A later analysis computed generation probabilities with a VDJ recombination model fitted to out-of-frame rearrangements, and checked the results against IGoR. A later analysis scored TCR-TCR, TCR-HLA and TCR-CMV co-occurrence with hypergeometric tests, applying a repertoire-size bias correction to TCR pairs. To estimate false discovery rates, a later analysis permuted the HLA or CMV assignments 20 times. In a later analysis, co-occurring TCRs were grouped with DBSCAN, and TCRdist sequence similarity was added when clustering was performed within HLA-allele-positive subsets. For co-occurrence clustering, repertoires with fewer than 30,000 or more than 120,000 public chains were excluded, along with a handful of repertoires with anomalous nucleotide sharing. Imported from immuneACCESS, the table was reduced by TCRdb to in-frame sequences with V and J called. These copies leave out some clones; in studies compared against another copy, an unresolved V gene accounts for under half, and the cause of the remainder is not known. Clone size and the V and J calls come from that table; the DNA yielded D and trimming. The sample table lists about 130,000 clones, roughly 77% of them with a count of one. The ten largest clones take up 5% to 6% of the sample.

The paper as a whole reports these results and caveats: According to a later genetic analysis, donors in an Asian-associated ancestry cluster had fewer N-insertions in productive TCRs than the approximately 670-donor mean. Roughly uniform sequencing depth across donors was assumed in presence/absence analyses, although this assumption may not hold. Because some donors lacked HLA typing at each locus, the association tests relied only on the typed subset. Linkage disequilibrium might explain the correlated functional status among segregating V segments, but an unknown experimental factor could not be ruled out. In a later genetic analysis, a missense DCLRE1C variant was associated with V-gene and J-gene trimming of TCR beta chains, and the association was replicated in an independent cohort. Most TCR sequences were seen in very few donors, while some public TCRs were found in many individuals. A further reported finding was that TCR beta sequences accurately predicted the HLA-A and HLA-B alleles for most subjects in the first cohort. Because counts were too low, approximately 15 rarely observed V segments, including chromosome 9 orphons, were excluded from the earlier analysis of under 650 of the donors. Assigning TCR associations to individual alleles was difficult when HLA alleles, especially DR and DQ, strongly co-occurred. The only immune exposure information available for the cohort was CMV serostatus. In a later analysis, HLA-associated TCR beta chains were found to be more clonally expanded and to have lower generation probabilities than equally common non-associated chains. The study listed approximately 150 TCR beta chains as associated with cytomegalovirus. Several of the top co-occurrence clusters appeared to be linked to parvovirus B19, influenza, CMV and Epstein-Barr virus, according to a later analysis. The authors suggested that the approach could potentially be extended to other disease states and immunological phenotypes. A later analysis found that most CMV-associated TCR beta chains appeared HLA-restricted, with HLA associations seemingly driven largely by CMV exposure. A cluster of highly shared sequence variants was judged likely to represent a technical artifact of the sequencing pipeline. This cohort had only TCR beta chains sequenced, and the lack of alpha or paired-chain data limited which features could be detected. A few of the identified cytomegalovirus-associated TCR beta chains were confirmed in vitro to be specific for cytomegalovirus antigens. A later analysis found that TCR association rates varied across HLA loci, with DRB1 alleles showing the most associated TCRs and HLA-C alleles the fewest. In an earlier analysis of some 550 of the donors, most TCR beta V segments were observed in productive rearrangements about 90% or about 30% of the time, broadly matching IMGT annotations. The classifier was reported to diagnose cytomegalovirus status with high specificity and sensitivity in both the original and validation cohorts. In a later analysis, around 17,000 TCR beta sequences were associated with specific HLA alleles at a false discovery rate of 0.05. Some IMGT-functional V segments, including TRBV6-2 and TRBV6-3, could not be told apart with the 87-base-pair reads, so those segments were excluded.

The cohort consisted of more than 650 healthy bone marrow donors. All cohort members were sampled while nominally healthy, although unrecorded immune exposures were likely present. The donor was CMV seronegative and was included in the group of about 400 seronegative cohort members. A peripheral blood sample was collected from each donor, and TCR beta sequencing was performed on peripheral blood mononuclear cells. The Qiagen DNeasy Blood Extraction Kit was used to extract genomic DNA from the blood cell samples. V and J are truncated by 0 bases and 7 bases respectively, leaving an intervening sequence of 13 bases. From the cysteine through the phenylalanine, the CDR3 covers 15 amino acids. Just CDR3 DNA is preserved here, 45 bases in frame from base 1. CDR1 SGHRS and CDR2 YFSETQ were looked up in the germline V gene.

What was sequenced was PBMCs. The receptor was isolated from a man in his thirties or forties in good health and CMV-seronegative. The chain links TRBV5-1 with TRBJ1-4, with no confidently assigned D gene. The DNA is as follows: TGCGCCAGCAGCTTGGGGTCCTACAGTCCTGAAAAACTGTTTTTT. Its protein reads: CASSLGSYSPEKLFF. When the CDR3 is completed using the reference TRBV5-1 and TRBJ1-4 genes on either side, the full variable domain is KAGVTQTPRYLIKTRGQQVTLSCSPISGHRSVSWYQQTPGQGLQFLFEYFSETQRNKGNFPGRFSGRQFSNSRSEMNVSTLELGDSALYLCASSLGSYSPEKLFFGSGTQLSVL.